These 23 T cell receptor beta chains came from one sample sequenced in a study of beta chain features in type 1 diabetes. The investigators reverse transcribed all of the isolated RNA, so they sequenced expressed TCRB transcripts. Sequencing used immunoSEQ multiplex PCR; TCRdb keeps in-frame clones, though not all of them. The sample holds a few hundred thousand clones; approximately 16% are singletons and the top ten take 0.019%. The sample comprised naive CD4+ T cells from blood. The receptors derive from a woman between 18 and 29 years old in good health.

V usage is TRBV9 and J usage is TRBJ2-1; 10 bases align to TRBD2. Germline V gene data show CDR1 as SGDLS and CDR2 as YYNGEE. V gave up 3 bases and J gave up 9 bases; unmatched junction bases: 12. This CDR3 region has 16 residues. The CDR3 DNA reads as TGTGCCAGCAGCGCCCCCCGGGCTAGCGGGAGTTTTGAGCAGTTCTTC. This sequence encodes CASSAPRASGSFEQFF.

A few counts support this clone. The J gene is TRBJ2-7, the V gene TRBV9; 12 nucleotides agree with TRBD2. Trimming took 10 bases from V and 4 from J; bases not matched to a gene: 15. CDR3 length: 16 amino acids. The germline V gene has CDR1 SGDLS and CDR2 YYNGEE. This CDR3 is CAPPGLAGGGVYEQYF. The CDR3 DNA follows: TGTGCCCCCCCCGGGCTAGCGGGAGGGGGTGTATACGAGCAGTACTTC.

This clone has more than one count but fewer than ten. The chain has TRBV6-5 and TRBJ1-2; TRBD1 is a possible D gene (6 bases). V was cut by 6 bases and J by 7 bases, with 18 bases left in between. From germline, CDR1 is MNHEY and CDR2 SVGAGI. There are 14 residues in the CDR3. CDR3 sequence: CASRDSRGARGYTF. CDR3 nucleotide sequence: TGTGCCAGCAGGGATTCGCGGGGGGCGCGTGGCTACACCTTC.

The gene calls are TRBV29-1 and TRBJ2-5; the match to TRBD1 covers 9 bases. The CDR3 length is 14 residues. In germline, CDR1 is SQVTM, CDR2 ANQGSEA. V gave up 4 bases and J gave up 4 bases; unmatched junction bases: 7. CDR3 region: CSVGPGQGPETQYF. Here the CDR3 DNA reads TGCAGCGTTGGACCGGGACAGGGTCCAGAGACCCAGTACTTC.

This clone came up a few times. The CDR3 here is CASSLNLADTQYF. CDR3 in DNA: TGTGCCAGCAGCTTAAATTTAGCAGATACGCAGTATTTT. V and J are TRBV11-2 and TRBJ2-3; no clear D gene. CDR1 is SGHAT, CDR2 FQNNGV, per germline. V gave up 2 bases and J gave up 4 bases, with 7 bases separating them. The CDR3 is 13 amino acids.

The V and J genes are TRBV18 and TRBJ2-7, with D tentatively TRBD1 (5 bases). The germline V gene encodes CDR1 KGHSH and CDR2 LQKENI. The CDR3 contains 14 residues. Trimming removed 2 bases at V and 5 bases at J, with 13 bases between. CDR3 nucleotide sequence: TGTGCCAGCTCACCAAGACTTCAAGGGGACGAGCAGTACTTC. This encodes CASSPRLQGDEQYF.

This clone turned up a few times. CDR3 loop: CAWNDGVWHEQYF. CDR3 bases: TGTGCCTGGAACGACGGGGTCTGGCACGAGCAGTACTTC. The V and J genes are TRBV30 and TRBJ2-7, with D possibly being TRBD2 (5 bases). The ends were cut back, 4 bases at V and 5 bases at J, with 15 bases in the middle. The CDR3 is made up of 13 amino acids. Germline lookup yields CDR1 GTSNPN and CDR2 SVGIG (reference sequence).

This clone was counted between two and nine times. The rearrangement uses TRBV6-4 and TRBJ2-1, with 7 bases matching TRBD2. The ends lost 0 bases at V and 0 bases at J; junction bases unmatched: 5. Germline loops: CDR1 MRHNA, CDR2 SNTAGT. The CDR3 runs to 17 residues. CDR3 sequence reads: CASSDSSGGSSYNEQFF. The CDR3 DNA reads TGTGCCAGCAGTGACTCCTCCGGCGGGAGCTCCTACAATGAGCAGTTCTTC.

DNA for the CDR3: TGTGCCAGCAGCTACGGGACTAGAGATTACATTCAGTACTTC. It translates to CASSYGTRDYIQYF. The genes are TRBV6-5 and TRBJ2-4; TRBD2 agrees at 8 bases. J was trimmed by 8 bases and V by 6 bases; bases with no gene match: 9. Germline V lookup: CDR1 MNHEY, CDR2 SVGAGI. The CDR3 loop spans 14 amino acids.

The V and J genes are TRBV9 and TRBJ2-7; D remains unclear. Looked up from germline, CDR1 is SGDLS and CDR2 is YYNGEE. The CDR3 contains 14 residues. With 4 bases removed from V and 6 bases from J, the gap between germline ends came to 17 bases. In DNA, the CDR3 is TGTGCCAGCAGCCCCTCGCTTAGAGCCCGCGAGCAGTACTTC. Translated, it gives CASSPSLRAREQYF. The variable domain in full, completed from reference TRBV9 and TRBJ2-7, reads DSGVTQTPKHLITATGQRVTLRCSPRSGDLSVYWYQQSLDQGLQFLIQYYNGEERAKGNILERFSAQQFPDLHSELNLSSLELGDSALYFCASSPSLRAREQYFGPGTRLTVT.

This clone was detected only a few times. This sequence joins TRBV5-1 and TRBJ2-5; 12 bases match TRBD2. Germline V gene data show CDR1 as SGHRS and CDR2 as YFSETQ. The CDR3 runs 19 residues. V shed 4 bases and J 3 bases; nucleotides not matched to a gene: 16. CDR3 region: CASSPEALAGGMGKETQYF. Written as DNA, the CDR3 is TGCGCCAGCAGCCCCGAGGCACTAGCGGGAGGAATGGGGAAAGAGACCCAGTACTTC.

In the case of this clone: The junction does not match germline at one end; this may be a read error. CDR3 sequence: CASSQASVRLSF. For the CDR3, the DNA is TGTGCCAGCAGCCAAGCCTCCGTGAGGTTGTCCTTC. This chain uses TRBV14 with TRBJ1-2; D is undetermined. Per germline, CDR1 SGHDN and CDR2 FVKESK. This CDR3 is 12 amino acids long.

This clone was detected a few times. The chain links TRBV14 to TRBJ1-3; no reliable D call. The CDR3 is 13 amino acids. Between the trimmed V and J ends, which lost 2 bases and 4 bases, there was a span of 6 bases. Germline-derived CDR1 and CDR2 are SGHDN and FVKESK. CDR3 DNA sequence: TGTGCCAGCAGCCAAAACTCCGGAAACACCATATATTTT. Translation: CASSQNSGNTIYF.

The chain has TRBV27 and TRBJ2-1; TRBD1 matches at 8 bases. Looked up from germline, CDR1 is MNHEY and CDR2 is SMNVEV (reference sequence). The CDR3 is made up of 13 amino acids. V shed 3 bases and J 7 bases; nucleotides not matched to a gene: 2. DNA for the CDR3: TGTGCCAGCAGTTTCTGGACAGGGAATGAGCAGTTCTTC. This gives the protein CASSFWTGNEQFF.

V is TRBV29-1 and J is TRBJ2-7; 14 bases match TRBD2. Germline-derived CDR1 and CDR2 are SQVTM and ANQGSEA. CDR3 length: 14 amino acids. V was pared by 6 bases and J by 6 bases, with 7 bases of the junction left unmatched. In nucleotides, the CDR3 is TGCAGCGTGGGGGGACTAGCGGGAGTGGGCGAGCAGTACTTC. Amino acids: CSVGGLAGVGEQYF.

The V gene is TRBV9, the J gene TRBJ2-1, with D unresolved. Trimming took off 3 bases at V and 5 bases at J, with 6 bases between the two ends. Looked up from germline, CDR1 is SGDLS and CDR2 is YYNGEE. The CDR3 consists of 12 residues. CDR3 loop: CASSGQNNEQFF. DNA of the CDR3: TGTGCCAGCAGCGGACAAAACAATGAGCAGTTCTTC.

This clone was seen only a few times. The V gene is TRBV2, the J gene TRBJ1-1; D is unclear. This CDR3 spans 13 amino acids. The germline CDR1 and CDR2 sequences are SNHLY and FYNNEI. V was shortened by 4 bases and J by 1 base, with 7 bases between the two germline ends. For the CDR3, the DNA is TGTGCCAGCAGTGCAGACAAGAACACTGAAGCTTTCTTT. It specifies CASSADKNTEAFF.

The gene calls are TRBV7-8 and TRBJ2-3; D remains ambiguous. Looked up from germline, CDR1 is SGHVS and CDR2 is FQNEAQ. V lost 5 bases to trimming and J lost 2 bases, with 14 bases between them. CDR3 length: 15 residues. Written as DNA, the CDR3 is TGTGCCAGCAGCGGCCGGGTCTTAAACACAGATACGCAGTATTTT. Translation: CASSGRVLNTDTQYF.

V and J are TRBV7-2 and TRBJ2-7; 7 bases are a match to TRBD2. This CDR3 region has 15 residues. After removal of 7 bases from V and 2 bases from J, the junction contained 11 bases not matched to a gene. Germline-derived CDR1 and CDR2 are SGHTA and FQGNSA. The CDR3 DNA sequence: TGTGCCAGCACGGCAATAGCGGGCGGGACCTACGAGCAGTACTTC. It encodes CASTAIAGGTYEQYF.

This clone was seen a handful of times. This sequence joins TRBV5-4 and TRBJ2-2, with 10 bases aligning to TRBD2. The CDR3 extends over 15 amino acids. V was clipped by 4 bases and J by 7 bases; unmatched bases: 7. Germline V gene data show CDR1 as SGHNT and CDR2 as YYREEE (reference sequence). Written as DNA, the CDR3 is TGTGCCAGCAGCGTGCTAGCGGGAGAGGTCGGGGAGCTGTTTTTT. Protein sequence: CASSVLAGEVGELFF.

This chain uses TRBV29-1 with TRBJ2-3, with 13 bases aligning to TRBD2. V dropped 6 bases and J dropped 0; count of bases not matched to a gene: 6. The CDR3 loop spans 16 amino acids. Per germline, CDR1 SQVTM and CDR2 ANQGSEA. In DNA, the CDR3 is TGCAGCGTCAGGACTAGCGGGAGCCCTAGCACAGATACGCAGTATTTT. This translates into CSVRTSGSPSTDTQYF.

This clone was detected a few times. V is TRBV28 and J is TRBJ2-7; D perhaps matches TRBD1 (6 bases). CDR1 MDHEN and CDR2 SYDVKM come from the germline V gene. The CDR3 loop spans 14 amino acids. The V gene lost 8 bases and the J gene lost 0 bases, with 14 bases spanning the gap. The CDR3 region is CASLPGQSSYEQYF. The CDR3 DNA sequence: TGTGCCAGCCTCCCAGGACAGTCCTCCTACGAGCAGTACTTC.

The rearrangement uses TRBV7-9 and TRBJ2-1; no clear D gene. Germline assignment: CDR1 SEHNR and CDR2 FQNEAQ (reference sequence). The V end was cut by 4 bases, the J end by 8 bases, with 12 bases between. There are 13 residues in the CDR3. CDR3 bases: TGTGCCAGCAGCTCCTCTAACCGGGATGAGCAGTTCTTC. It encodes CASSSSNRDEQFF.